The present T cell receptor beta chain was sequenced within a study of blood T cells in healthy people across ages. Germline values: CDR1 MNHNS, CDR2 SASEGT. Trimming stripped 3 bases from V and 7 bases from J, with 16 bases between. The CDR3 has 16 amino acids. Primers used in a second PCR of about 6 to 12 cycles were a sample-barcoded 5' primer and a J-beta primer mix. MiXCR, run by TCRdb on the 5' RACE reads, gives a single entry per CDR3 protein. The repertoire holds more than 650,000 distinct CDR3 sequences, with 22% as singletons. Comment on this clonotype: No antigen is known for it.

Study-wide findings and caveats: Per million T cells, TCR beta diversity dropped about linearly as age rose.

All donors came from Russia, were Caucasian and healthy, and spanned ages roughly 6 to 95. The receptor was isolated from a man aged 65 to 85 in good health. V is TRBV6-1 and J is TRBJ1-6; no clear D gene. The material sequenced was blood. The CDR3 region is CASSDLDTLGNSPLHF. The CDR3, as DNA: TGTGCCAGCAGTGACTTAGACACCTTAGGGAATTCACCCCTCCACTTT.